This T cell receptor (beta chain) was identified in a study of OX40 agonist ivuxolimab in advanced cancers. Study as a whole: Recorded diagnoses for dose-escalation patients were hepatocellular carcinoma, melanoma, renal cell or head and neck cancer. Overall study results and limits: Undetermined was the antigen specificity of the expanded peripheral T cells. Clonal expansion in partial responders at 0.1-3.0 mg/kg ranked among the lowest.

Only in-frame clones appear in the TCRdb table, and some are missing; sequencing was by immunoSEQ multiplex PCR. Altogether roughly 35,000 clones are present, 80% to 90% being singletons, with the ten largest covering roughly a fifth. Blood samples were obtained at baseline, cycle 4 day 1, and cycle 7 day 1. A remark on this clone: What it binds is not known.

J was trimmed by 3 bases and V by 6 bases; bases with no gene match: 10. Germline V gene lookup returns CDR1 LNHDA and CDR2 SQIVND (reference sequence). The CDR3 sequence is 15 residues long. The rearrangement joins TRBV19 to TRBJ2-5; TRBD1 matches 7 bases. The TCR sequence derives from an adult with an advanced solid tumor such as melanoma, head and neck, liver or kidney cancer. The material was CD4+ or CD8+ T cells sorted from blood, obtained in a trial of the OX40 agonist ivuxolimab. The CDR3 loop is CASSENRGPKETQYF. DNA for the CDR3: TGTGCCAGTAGCGAGAACAGGGGTCCCAAAGAGACCCAGTACTTC.